This TCR beta chain comes out of a study of T cells in Graves' hyperthyroidism and ophthalmopathy. Amplification of TCR beta CDR3 regions used RNA as the template. The HTBI primer set was used in a first-round RT-PCR of the TCR CDR3. TCRdb re-derived calls from the multiplex PCR reads in MiXCR, one entry per CDR3 protein. This sample yields 500,000 to 650,000 distinct CDR3 sequences, of which 40% to 50% are seen a single time; about 45% belongs to the top ten. V lost 6 bases, J lost 5 bases, and 10 bases lay in between. The CDR3 runs 11 residues. Germline V gene lookup returns CDR1 SQVTM and CDR2 ANQGSEA.

The chain uses TRBV29-1 and TRBJ2-5; D remains unclear. This receptor was taken from an adult woman with Graves' disease, either hyperthyroidism or ophthalmopathy (not recorded which). The specimen sequenced was peripheral blood or thyroid tissue (not recorded which). The CDR3 sequence is CSVVLFETQYF. Here the CDR3 DNA reads TGCAGCGTCGTTTTGTTCGAGACCCAGTACTTC.